These 14 T cell receptor beta chains came from one sample sequenced in a study of control samples from healthy donors and cancer patients. The table came from immunoSEQ multiplex PCR; TCRdb's copy has only in-frame clones and leaves some out. Of 200,000 to 250,000 clones listed, around 94% are singletons. The sequenced sample consisted of blood. The source is a man aged 45-65 years in good health.

V gene TRBV3-1 (or the pseudogene TRBV3-2) combines with J gene TRBJ1-5; D gene ambiguous. The CDR3 has 13 residues. CDR1 LGHDT and CDR2 YNNKEL come from the germline V gene (reference sequence). Trimming took 4 bases from V and 5 from J, leaving 9 bases between them. The CDR3, as DNA: TGTGCCAGCAGCCTGGCGTTGGATCAGCCCCAGCATTTT. Encoded protein: CASSLALDQPQHF.

The rearrangement links TRBV18 to TRBJ2-1; D unclear. CDR1 and CDR2 (germline): KGHSH, LQKENI. CDR3 length: 16 residues. The V and J ends lost 0 bases and 2 bases respectively, with 11 bases between them. CDR3 residues: CASSPPRTMPYNEQFF. The DNA of the CDR3 is TGTGCCAGCTCACCACCTAGGACGATGCCCTACAATGAGCAGTTCTTC. The whole variable domain, remainder taken from reference TRBV18 and TRBJ2-1, is NAGVMQNPRHLVRRRGQEARLRCSPMKGHSHVYWYRQLPEEGLKFMVYLQKENIIDESGMPKERFSAEFPKEGPSILRIQQVVRGDSAAYFCASSPPRTMPYNEQFFGPGTRLTVL.

This clone was detected a few times. CDR3 bases: TGCGCCAGCGGGTCACAGACAGGGTATAATTCACCCCTCCACTTT. Its protein is CASGSQTGYNSPLHF. The rearrangement links TRBV10-2 to TRBJ1-6; TRBD1 matches 7 bases. V shed 8 bases and J 4 bases; nucleotides not matched to a gene: 8. Germline loops: CDR1 WSHSY, CDR2 SAAADI. The CDR3 runs 15 residues.

CDR3 amino acids: CASSQGATGGGPYPYGYTF. The DNA for the CDR3 is TGTGCCAGCAGCCAAGGCGCGACAGGGGGCGGACCTTACCCTTATGGCTACACCTTC. This chain connects TRBV4-2 to TRBJ1-2, with 10 bases aligning to TRBD1. V shed 1 base and J 5 bases; nucleotides not matched to a gene: 16. The CDR3 consists of 19 residues. Looked up from germline, CDR1 is LGHNA and CDR2 is YNFKEQ.

V usage is TRBV19 and J usage is TRBJ1-5; D perhaps matches TRBD1 (6 bases). Trimming took off 6 bases at V and 0 bases at J, with 18 bases between the two ends. This CDR3 comprises 17 residues. CDR1 is LNHDA and CDR2 is SQIVND in the germline V gene (reference sequence). CDR3 residues: CASRQQGDTYSNQPQHF. CDR3 in DNA: TGTGCCAGTAGGCAACAGGGTGATACGTATAGCAATCAGCCCCAGCATTTT.

The chain couples TRBV5-4 to TRBJ2-2; 9 bases map to TRBD2. After removal of 2 bases from V and 5 bases from J, the junction contained 7 bases not matched to a gene. Germline assignment: CDR1 SGHNT and CDR2 YYREEE (reference sequence). CDR3 size: 16 residues. The CDR3 nucleotides read TGTGCCAGCAGCTTACTTAGCGGGGGTAAAACCGGGGAGCTGTTTTTT. It is translated as CASSLLSGGKTGELFF.

The V call is TRBV5-1, the J call TRBJ2-5; 9 bases map to TRBD2. CDR1 is SGHRS and CDR2 is YFSETQ in the germline V gene. Trimming removed 2 bases from V and 1 base from J; junction bases left unmatched: 3. This CDR3 spans 15 amino acids. DNA for the CDR3: TGCGCCAGCAGCTTCGCTAGCGGGGTCCAAGAGACCCAGTACTTC. This encodes CASSFASGVQETQYF.

The chain uses TRBV6-5 and TRBJ1-2; D unresolved. CDR3 size: 13 residues. The V gene's germline CDR1 is MNHEY and CDR2 SVGAGI. V was trimmed by 6 bases and J by 5 bases, leaving 13 bases between them. The DNA for the CDR3 is TGTGCCAGCAGCCCCGGAGTTATGTATGGCTACACCTTC. Its translation: CASSPGVMYGYTF.

The gene calls are TRBV9 and TRBJ2-7; D perhaps matches TRBD1 (6 bases). The CDR3 covers 15 residues. Germline V gives CDR1 SGDLS, CDR2 YYNGEE. The germline V and J ends were trimmed by 3 bases and 1 base, with 14 bases remaining between them. The CDR3 protein is CASSESGTSSYEQYF. CDR3 nucleotide sequence: TGTGCCAGCAGCGAATCCGGGACATCTTCCTACGAGCAGTACTTC.

This clone was detected once. The genes are TRBV6-5 and TRBJ1-4, with D unclear. Trimming left V 6 bases short and J 14 bases short, with 19 bases between. The CDR3 is made up of 13 amino acids. The germline gives CDR1 MNHEY, CDR2 SVGAGI. The CDR3 protein is CASRPTSPRRLFF. DNA for the CDR3: TGTGCCAGCAGACCCACCTCCCCTCGGCGGCTGTTTTTT.

The genes are TRBV3-1 (or the pseudogene TRBV3-2) and TRBJ1-2; maybe TRBD1 (6 bases). The CDR3 has 13 amino acids. Germline CDR1 reads LGHDT; CDR2 reads YNNKEL (reference sequence). Between the trimmed V and J ends, which lost 3 bases and 1 base, there was a span of 6 bases. CDR3 protein: CASSQDSNYGYTF. The CDR3 DNA sequence: TGTGCCAGCAGCCAGGACAGTAACTATGGCTACACCTTC.

CDR3 amino acids: CASSYIMNTEAFF. Here the CDR3 DNA reads TGTGCCAGCAGTTACATAATGAACACTGAAGCTTTCTTT. The chain joins TRBV6-6 to TRBJ1-1; D gene ambiguous. The germline CDR1 and CDR2 sequences are MNHNY and SVGAGI (reference sequence). CDR3 size: 13 residues. Trimming took off 2 bases at V and 0 bases at J, with 4 bases between the two ends.

V gene TRBV11-1 combines with J gene TRBJ1-2, with D uncertain. In germline, CDR1 is SGHAT, CDR2 FQDESV (reference sequence). The CDR3 covers 12 residues. V shed 5 bases and J shed 2 bases, with 6 bases lying between them. The CDR3 DNA reads as TGTGCCAGCAGCGGTAGGAACTATGGCTACACCTTC. It encodes CASSGRNYGYTF. Variable domain in full (rest from reference TRBV11-1 and TRBJ1-2): EAEVAQSPRYKITEKSQAVAFWCDPISGHATLYWYRQILGQGPELLVQFQDESVVDDSQLPKDRFSAERLKGVDSTLKIQPAELGDSAMYLCASSGRNYGYTFGSGTRLTVV.

The chain recombines TRBV15 with TRBJ1-3; TRBD1 agrees at 11 bases. V shed 0 bases and J 8 bases; nucleotides not matched to a gene: 6. Germline values: CDR1 LNHNV, CDR2 YYDKDF (reference sequence). The CDR3 is 16 amino acids. The CDR3 DNA reads as TGTGCCACCAGCAGAGAAAGGACAGGGGGCCGGTACACCATATATTTT. It translates to CATSRERTGGRYTIYF. The variable domain in full, completed from reference TRBV15 and TRBJ1-3, reads DAMVIQNPRYQVTQFGKPVTLSCSQTLNHNVMYWYQQKSSQAPKLLFHYYDKDFNNEADTPDNFQSRRPNTSFCFLDIRSPGLGDTAMYLCATSRERTGGRYTIYFGEGSWLTVV.